Shown below are 18 T cell receptor beta chains from a single sample sequenced in a study of blood T cell repertoires in COVID-19. Some clones are missing from TCRdb's copy, which holds only in-frame ones; the method was immunoSEQ multiplex PCR. The data show approximately 40,000 clones, around nine tenths seen once. Sequences were obtained from peripheral blood. Every receptor here comes from a human donor in a cohort sampled during active COVID-19.

The chain couples TRBV6-1 to TRBJ2-7; TRBD1 matches at 9 bases. The germline V gene has CDR1 MNHNS and CDR2 SASEGT. V trimming: 3 bases; J trimming: 4 bases; junction bases outside the gene matches: 7. The CDR3 consists of 15 residues. The CDR3 nucleotides read TGTGCCAGCAGTGACCACCGGGACAGGGAGTACGAGCAGTACTTC. Residues: CASSDHRDREYEQYF.

A word on this clone: The sample carries other DNA sequences with the same CDR3. The chain employs TRBV2 and TRBJ2-7, with D tentatively TRBD1 (5 bases). Germline-derived CDR1 and CDR2 are SNHLY and FYNNEI. This CDR3 contains 12 residues. V was shortened by 6 bases and J by 2 bases, with 8 bases between the two germline ends. Here the CDR3 DNA reads TGTGCCAGCAGCCAGGGCCCCTACGAGCAGTACTTC. This translates into CASSQGPYEQYF. Supplemented by reference TRBV2 and TRBJ2-7, the full variable domain reads EPEVTQTPSHQVTQMGQEVILRCVPISNHLYFYWYRQILGQKVEFLVSFYNNEISEKSEIFDDQFSVERPDGSNFTLKIRSTKLEDSAMYFCASSQGPYEQYFGPGTRLTVT.

The chain is built from TRBV2 and TRBJ2-7; 12 bases are shared with TRBD1. The V and J ends lost 5 bases and 4 bases, in that order; junction bases with no gene match: 6. The germline V gene has CDR1 SNHLY and CDR2 FYNNEI. The length of the CDR3 is 15 residues. The CDR3 DNA sequence: TGTGCCAGCAGTACCGGGACAGGGGGCGGGTACGAGCAGTACTTC. Its translation is CASSTGTGGGYEQYF.

The rearrangement links TRBV2 to TRBJ1-2; D perhaps matches TRBD1 (6 bases). The CDR3 sequence is 15 residues long. Germline CDR1 SNHLY, CDR2 FYNNEI. With 0 bases removed from V and 7 bases from J, the gap between germline ends came to 15 bases. CDR3 sequence reads: CASSEAVFRGIGYTF. CDR3 DNA: TGTGCCAGCAGTGAAGCAGTTTTCAGGGGAATTGGCTACACCTTC.

The CDR3 protein is CSVSVYDEQYF. As DNA, the CDR3 is TGCAGCGTTTCAGTGTACGACGAGCAGTACTTC. This chain links TRBV29-1 with TRBJ2-7; no definite D call. The CDR3 runs 11 residues. Trimming stripped 5 bases from V and 5 bases from J, with 10 bases between. From germline, CDR1 is SQVTM and CDR2 ANQGSEA.

The chain employs TRBV12-3 or TRBV12-4 and TRBJ2-1; weak D call: TRBD2 (6 bases). CDR3 length: 13 residues. The ends were cut back, 6 bases at V and 9 bases at J, with 15 bases in the middle. CDR3 coding DNA: TGTGCCAGCAGGGGACTGGGATCGGGTGAGCAGTTCTTC. Translating it yields CASRGLGSGEQFF.

The chain recombines TRBV19 with TRBJ2-4, with 11 bases matching TRBD2. Trimming took 6 bases from V and 6 from J; bases not matched to a gene: 4. The CDR3 is made up of 14 amino acids. CDR1 is LNHDA, CDR2 SQIVND, per germline (reference sequence). For the CDR3, the DNA is TGTGCCAGTAGCTACGGGACTAGCGGAAACATTCAGTACTTC. As protein: CASSYGTSGNIQYF.

This clone was recorded a few times. The V and J genes are TRBV19 and TRBJ1-5; tentatively, D is TRBD1 (5 bases). CDR1 is LNHDA, CDR2 SQIVND, per germline (reference sequence). Trimming took 1 base from V and 11 from J, leaving 18 bases between them. The CDR3 has 15 residues. CDR3: CASSIGFGGSVTQHF. The CDR3 nucleotides read TGTGCCAGTAGTATAGGATTCGGGGGGTCGGTTACCCAGCATTTT.

This clone was seen more than once but under ten times. Other DNA sequences in the same sample also yield this CDR3. This chain joins TRBV6-5 and TRBJ1-2, with 10 positions matching TRBD1. J gave up 4 bases and V 2 bases, and 4 bases lay outside the gene matches. The CDR3 covers 15 residues. Germline V gives CDR1 MNHEY, CDR2 SVGAGI. CDR3 sequence (DNA): TGTGCCAGCAGTTACCGGGACAGGGGTTCCTATGGCTACACCTTC. This gives the protein CASSYRDRGSYGYTF.

This rearrangement joins TRBV19 to TRBJ1-2; 10 nucleotides line up with TRBD1. With 7 bases clipped from V and 6 bases from J, the junction kept 5 bases outside the gene matches. Germline CDR1 reads LNHDA; CDR2 reads SQIVND (reference sequence). The CDR3 loop spans 13 amino acids. The CDR3 nucleotides read TGTGCCAGTACAGACAGGGGGCGTGATGGCTACACCTTC. This translates into CASTDRGRDGYTF. Using reference TRBV19 and TRBJ1-2 for the parts outside the CDR3, the full variable domain is DGGITQSPKYLFRKEGQNVTLSCEQNLNHDAMYWYRQDPGQGLRLIYYSQIVNDFQKGDIAEGYSVSREKKESFPLTVTSAQKNPTAFYLCASTDRGRDGYTFGSGTRLTVV.

V is TRBV6-5 and J is TRBJ2-2, with 7 bases that match TRBD2. The germline gives CDR1 MNHEY, CDR2 SVGAGI. The V gene end was trimmed by 2 bases and the J gene end by 7 bases; junction bases not matched to a gene: 1. The CDR3 consists of 13 residues. CDR3 sequence: CASSYGGVGELFF. The CDR3 nucleotides are TGTGCCAGCAGTTACGGGGGGGTCGGGGAGCTGTTTTTT.

The gene calls are TRBV18 and TRBJ2-4, with D perhaps matching TRBD2 (5 bases). Trimming took off 3 bases at V and 9 bases at J, with 9 bases between the two ends. Germline V gives CDR1 KGHSH, CDR2 LQKENI. This CDR3 comprises 12 residues. This CDR3 reads CASSPSGFIQYF. CDR3 coding DNA: TGTGCCAGCTCACCTTCGGGATTCATTCAGTACTTC.

This clone has a single count. This rearrangement joins TRBV7-3 to TRBJ2-1, with 7 bases that match TRBD2. CDR1 is SGHTA and CDR2 is FQGTGA in the germline V gene. The length of the CDR3 is 15 residues. V gave up 1 base and J gave up 7 bases; unmatched junction bases: 7. CDR3 region: CASSLIAGVGNEQFF. CDR3 coding DNA: TGTGCCAGCAGCTTAATCGCGGGGGTGGGGAATGAGCAGTTCTTC.

The chain recombines TRBV6-2 or TRBV6-3 with TRBJ1-1; D is ambiguous. V dropped 2 bases and J dropped 4 bases, with 8 bases sitting between them. Germline V gene lookup returns CDR1 MNHEY and CDR2 SVGEGT. This CDR3 has 13 amino acids. As DNA, the CDR3 is TGTGCCAGCAGTTACAACATAATCACTGAAGCTTTCTTT. Amino acids: CASSYNIITEAFF.

This chain joins TRBV9 and TRBJ1-2, with D maybe TRBD1 (5 bases). V shed 0 bases and J shed 5 bases, with 8 bases lying between them. Per germline, CDR1 SGDLS and CDR2 YYNGEE. This CDR3 comprises 13 residues. The CDR3 DNA sequence: TGTGCCAGCAGCGTAGCACAGGCATATGGCTACACCTTC. This codes for CASSVAQAYGYTF.

Only one count was recorded for this clone. The V and J genes are TRBV5-5 and TRBJ1-2, with TRBD1 matching 7 bases. This CDR3 spans 13 amino acids. The V and J ends lost 4 bases and 2 bases, in that order; junction bases with no gene match: 2. Germline V gene sequence: CDR1 SGHKS, CDR2 YYEKEE (reference sequence). CDR3 sequence (DNA): TGTGCCAGCAGCCCAGGGGGAAACTATGGCTACACCTTC. Its protein product is CASSPGGNYGYTF. The full variable domain, its missing parts supplied by reference TRBV5-5 and TRBJ1-2, is DAGVTQSPTHLIKTRGQQVTLRCSPISGHKSVSWYQQVLGQGPQFIFQYYEKEERGRGNFPDRFSARQFPNYSSELNVNALLLGDSALYLCASSPGGNYGYTFGSGTRLTVV.

This rearrangement joins TRBV12-3 or TRBV12-4 to TRBJ2-3, with D perhaps matching TRBD2 (6 bases). Trimming removed 3 bases from V and 14 bases from J, with 12 bases in between. This CDR3 comprises 11 residues. The CDR3 loop reads CASSFTGERYF. The CDR3 nucleotides read TGTGCCAGCAGTTTTACGGGGGAAAGGTATTTT.

This chain uses TRBV14 with TRBJ1-6, with 7 bases lining up with TRBD1. The length of the CDR3 is 17 residues. Germline lookup yields CDR1 SGHDN and CDR2 FVKESK. J was trimmed by 5 bases and V by 0 bases; bases with no gene match: 7. CDR3 bases: TGTGCCAGCAGCCAAGACCCCGGGACAGCGAATAATTCACCCCTCCACTTT. Translating it yields CASSQDPGTANNSPLHF.